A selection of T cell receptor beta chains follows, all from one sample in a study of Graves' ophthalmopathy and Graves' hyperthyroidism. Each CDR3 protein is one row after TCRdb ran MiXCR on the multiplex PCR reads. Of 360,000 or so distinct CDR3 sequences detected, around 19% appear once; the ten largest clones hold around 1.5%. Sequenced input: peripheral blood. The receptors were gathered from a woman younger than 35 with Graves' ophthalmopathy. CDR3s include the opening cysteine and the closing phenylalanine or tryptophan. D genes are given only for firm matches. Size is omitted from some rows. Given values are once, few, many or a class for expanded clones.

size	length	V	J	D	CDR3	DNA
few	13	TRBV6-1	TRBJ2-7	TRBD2	CASSEAGRDEQYF	TGTGCCAGCAGTGAAGCGGGGAGGGACGAGCAGTACTTC
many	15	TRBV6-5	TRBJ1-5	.	CASSYRLGFRQPQHF	TGTGCCAGCAGTTACAGGTTGGGTTTTCGGCAGCCCCAGCATTTT
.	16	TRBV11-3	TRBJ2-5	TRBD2	CASSLESLAGVKTQYF	TGTGCCAGCAGCTTAGAATCGCTAGCGGGAGTTAAGACCCAGTACTTC
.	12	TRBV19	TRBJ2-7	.	CATLDGSYEQYF	TGTGCCACCCTGGACGGTTCCTACGAGCAGTACTTC
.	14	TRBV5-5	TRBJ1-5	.	CASSSRHGNQPQHF	TGTGCCAGCAGCTCACGACACGGGAATCAGCCCCAGCATTTT
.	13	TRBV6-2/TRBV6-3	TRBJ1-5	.	CASSRQDHQPQHF	TGTGCCAGCAGCCGACAGGACCATCAGCCCCAGCATTTT
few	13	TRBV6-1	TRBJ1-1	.	CASSTYPNTEAFF	TGTGCCAGCAGTACCTACCCTAACACTGAAGCTTTCTTT
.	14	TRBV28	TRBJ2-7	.	CASEGSFPSYEQYF	TGTGCCAGTGAAGGGTCCTTTCCCTCCTACGAGCAGTACTTC
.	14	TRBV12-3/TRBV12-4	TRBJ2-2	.	CASRSGQPPGELFF	TGTGCCAGCAGGTCCGGCCAACCTCCCGGGGAGCTGTTTTTT
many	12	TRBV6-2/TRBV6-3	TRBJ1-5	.	CASSYHQTPQHF	TGTGCCAGCAGTTACCATCAGACGCCCCAGCATTTT
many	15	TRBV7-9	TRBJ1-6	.	CASSPGGATDSPLHF	TGTGCCAGCAGCCCAGGAGGGGCCACAGATTCACCCCTCCACTTT
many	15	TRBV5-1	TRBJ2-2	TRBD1	CASSLAQGSTGELFF	TGCGCCAGCAGCTTGGCACAGGGGAGCACCGGGGAGCTGTTTTTT
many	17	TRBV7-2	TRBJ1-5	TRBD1	CASSLSGTGLFGEPQHF	TGTGCCAGCAGCTTATCCGGGACAGGGCTCTTCGGGGAGCCCCAGCATTTT
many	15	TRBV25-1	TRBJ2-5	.	CASSPSRRAGETQYF	TGTGCCAGCAGTCCTTCCCGCAGGGCGGGCGAGACCCAGTACTTC
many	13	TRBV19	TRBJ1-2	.	CASSPTRVYGYTF	TGTGCCAGTAGCCCGACGCGGGTCTATGGCTACACCTTC
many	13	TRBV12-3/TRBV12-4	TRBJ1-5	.	CASRQDIDQPQHF	TGTGCCAGCAGACAGGACATCGATCAGCCCCAGCATTTT
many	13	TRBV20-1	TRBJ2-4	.	CSANGEAKNIQYF	TGCAGTGCTAACGGAGAGGCCAAAAACATTCAGTACTTC
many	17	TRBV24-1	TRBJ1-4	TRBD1	CATSDPGLGQGNEKLFF	TGTGCCACCAGTGATCCTGGATTGGGACAGGGTAATGAAAAACTGTTTTTT
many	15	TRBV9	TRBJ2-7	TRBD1	CASSLTGGVLYEQYF	TGTGCCAGCAGCCTGACAGGGGGCGTCTTGTACGAGCAGTACTTC
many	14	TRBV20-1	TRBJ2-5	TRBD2	CSARQRGGLETQYF	TGCAGTGCTAGACAGCGGGGGGGCTTGGAGACCCAGTACTTC
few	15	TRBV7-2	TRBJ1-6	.	CASSQLQVFLSPLHF	TGTGCCAGCAGCCAACTACAGGTTTTCCTGTCACCCCTCCACTTT
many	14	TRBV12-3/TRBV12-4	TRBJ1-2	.	CASSLGRGANGYTF	TGTGCCAGCAGCCTCGGCCGGGGGGCGAATGGCTACACCTTC
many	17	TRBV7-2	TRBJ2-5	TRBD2	CASSYGTSGRVGETQYF	TGTGCCAGCAGCTATGGGACTAGCGGGAGAGTAGGAGAGACCCAGTACTTC
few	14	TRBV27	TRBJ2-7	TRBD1	CASSPLTGGHEQYF	TGTGCCAGCAGTCCCCTGACAGGGGGCCACGAGCAGTACTTC
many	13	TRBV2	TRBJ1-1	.	CASSEGGRIEAFF	TGTGCCAGCAGTGAAGGAGGAAGGATTGAAGCTTTCTTT
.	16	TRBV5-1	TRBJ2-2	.	CASSLFQPGRTGELFF	TGCGCCAGCAGCTTGTTCCAGCCCGGGCGCACCGGGGAGCTGTTTTTT
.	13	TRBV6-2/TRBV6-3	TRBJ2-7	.	CASSALSTYEQYF	TGTGCCAGCAGTGCTCTCTCCACCTACGAGCAGTACTTC
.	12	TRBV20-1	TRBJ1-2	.	CSAGGQFGGYTF	TGCAGTGCCGGCGGGCAGTTTGGCGGCTACACCTTC
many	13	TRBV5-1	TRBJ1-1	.	CASSFKGHTEAFF	TGCGCCAGCAGCTTTAAGGGGCACACTGAAGCTTTCTTT
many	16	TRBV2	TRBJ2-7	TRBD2	CASSGAPGTSLYEQYF	TGTGCCAGCAGTGGGGCTCCCGGGACTAGCCTCTACGAGCAGTACTTC
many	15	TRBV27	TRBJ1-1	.	CASSLSRTVNTEAFF	TGTGCCAGCAGTTTATCCCGGACAGTGAACACTGAAGCTTTCTTT